This T cell receptor (beta chain) stems from a study of shared clonotypes between healthy human individuals. Study findings and constraints: Rarefaction showed sorted-subset sequencing was incomplete despite large depth. Only blood was sampled; tissue repertoires likely differ. Larger richness was generally estimated for naive than memory subsets.

Remarks on this clone: The antigen is unknown.

CDR1 and CDR2 (germline): SGDLS, YYNGEE. V was shortened by 4 bases and J by 4 bases, with 12 bases between the two germline ends. This CDR3 contains 14 residues. At a deep level, the assay was run. TCRdb's copy holds only in-frame clones and misses some; the assay was immunoSEQ multiplex PCR. Altogether approximately 2.4 million clones are present, 95% being singletons, with the ten largest covering approximately 0.13%. This TCR was recovered from a man younger than 30 in good health. The sequenced sample was naive CD4+ T cells sorted from blood. Documented subset: CD45RA+ positively selected. The genes are TRBV9 and TRBJ1-3; no clear D gene. The CDR3 loop is CASSPDYGGNTIYF. The CDR3 region has the DNA TGTGCCAGCAGCCCGGATTACGGAGGAAACACCATATATTTT.